The present T cell receptor beta chain was sequenced within a study of CD4+ T cells in melanoma. Study-wide results and limits: CD8+ T cell, macrophage and B cell function reportedly correlated with neoantigen-specific CD4+ T cells. Diverse differentiation states were reported for melanoma neoantigen-specific CD4+ T cells.

Sequencing used immunoSEQ multiplex PCR; TCRdb keeps in-frame clones, though not all of them. The repertoire has about 9,900 clones, about 73% of them found once; the top ten carry approximately 24%. To note about this clone: The target antigen is unknown.

The V end was cut by 5 bases, the J end by 1 base, with 12 bases between. The CDR3 is 15 amino acids. In germline, CDR1 is LNHDA, CDR2 SQIVND (reference sequence). This chain uses TRBV19 with TRBJ2-4; D is ambiguous. This receptor was identified in a human donor with melanoma. The sequencing input was tumor tissue. The CDR3 is CASSDGSLAKNIQYF. The CDR3, as DNA: TGTGCCAGTAGTGATGGGTCTCTGGCCAAAAACATTCAGTACTTC.